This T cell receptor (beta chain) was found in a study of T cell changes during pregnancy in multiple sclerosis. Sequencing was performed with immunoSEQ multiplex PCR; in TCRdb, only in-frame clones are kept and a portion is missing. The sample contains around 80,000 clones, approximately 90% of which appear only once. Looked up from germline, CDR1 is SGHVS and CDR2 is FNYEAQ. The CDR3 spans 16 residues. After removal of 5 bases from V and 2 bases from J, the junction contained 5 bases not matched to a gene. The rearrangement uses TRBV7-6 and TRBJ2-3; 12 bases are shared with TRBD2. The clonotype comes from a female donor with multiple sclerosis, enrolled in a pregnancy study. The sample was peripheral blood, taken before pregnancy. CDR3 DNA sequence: TGTGCCAGCAGCCCTCGGACTAGCGGGAACACAGATACGCAGTATTTT. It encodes CASSPRTSGNTDTQYF. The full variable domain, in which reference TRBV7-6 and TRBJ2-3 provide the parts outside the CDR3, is GAGVSQSPRYKVTKRGQDVALRCDPISGHVSLYWYRQALGQGPEFLTYFNYEAQQDKSGLPNDRFSAERPEGSISTLTIQRTEQRDSAMYRCASSPRTSGNTDTQYFGPGTRLTVL.